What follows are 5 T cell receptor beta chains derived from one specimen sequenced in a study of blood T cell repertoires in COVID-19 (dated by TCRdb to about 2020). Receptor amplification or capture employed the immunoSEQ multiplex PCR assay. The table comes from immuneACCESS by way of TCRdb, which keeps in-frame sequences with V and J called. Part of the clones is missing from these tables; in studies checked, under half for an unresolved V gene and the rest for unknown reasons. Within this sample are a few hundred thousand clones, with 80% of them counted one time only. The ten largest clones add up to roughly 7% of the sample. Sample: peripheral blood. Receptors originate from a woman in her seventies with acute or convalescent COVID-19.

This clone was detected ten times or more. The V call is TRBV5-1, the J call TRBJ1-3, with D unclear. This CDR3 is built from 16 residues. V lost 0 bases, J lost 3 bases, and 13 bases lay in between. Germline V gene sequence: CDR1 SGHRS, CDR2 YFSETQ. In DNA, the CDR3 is TGCGCCAGCAGCTTGGATTCCGATACTATTGGAAACACCATATATTTT. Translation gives CASSLDSDTIGNTIYF.

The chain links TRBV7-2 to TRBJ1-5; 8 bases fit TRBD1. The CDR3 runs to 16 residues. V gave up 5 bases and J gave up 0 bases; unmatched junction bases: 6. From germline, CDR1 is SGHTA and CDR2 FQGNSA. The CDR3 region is CASSGPGTGSNQPQHF. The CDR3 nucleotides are TGTGCCAGCAGCGGGCCGGGGACAGGTAGCAATCAGCCCCAGCATTTT.

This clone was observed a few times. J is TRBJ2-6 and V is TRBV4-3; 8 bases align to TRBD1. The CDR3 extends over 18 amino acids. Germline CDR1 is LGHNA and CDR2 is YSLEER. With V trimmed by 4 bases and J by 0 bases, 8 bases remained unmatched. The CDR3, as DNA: TGCGCCAGCAGCCGCCAGACAGGGGCCCACTCTGGGGCCAACGTCCTGACTTTC. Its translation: CASSRQTGAHSGANVLTF.

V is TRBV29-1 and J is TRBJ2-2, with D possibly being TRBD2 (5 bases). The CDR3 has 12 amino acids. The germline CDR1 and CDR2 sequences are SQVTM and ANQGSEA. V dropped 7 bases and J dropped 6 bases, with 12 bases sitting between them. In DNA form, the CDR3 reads TGCAGCGGACGGTCGAGGGCCGGGGAGCTGTTTTTT. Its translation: CSGRSRAGELFF.

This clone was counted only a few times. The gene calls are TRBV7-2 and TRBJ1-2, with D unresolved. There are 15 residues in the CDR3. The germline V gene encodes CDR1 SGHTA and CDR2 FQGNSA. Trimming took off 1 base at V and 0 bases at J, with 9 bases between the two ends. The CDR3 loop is CASSLGGPTNYGYTF. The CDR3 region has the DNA TGTGCCAGCAGCTTAGGAGGTCCCACTAACTATGGCTACACCTTC.